This TCR beta chain was identified in a study of OX40 agonist ivuxolimab in advanced cancers. About the research overall: Patients were given ivuxolimab, an antibody that agonizes OX40 (CD134).

The CDR3 length is 15 residues. CDR1 and CDR2 (germline): SEHNR, FQNEAQ (reference sequence). The J segment lost 2 bases and the V segment lost 5 bases, leaving 7 bases of the junction unmatched. The assay was immunoSEQ multiplex PCR, and TCRdb's table has in-frame clones only and misses some. The table lists some 50,000 clones, about 90% of them singletons. This clonotype was obtained from an adult with an advanced solid tumor such as melanoma, head and neck, liver or kidney cancer. The chain joins TRBV7-9 to TRBJ2-3; 7 nucleotides line up with TRBD2. The sample consisted of CD4+ or CD8+ T cells sorted from blood, taken in a trial of the OX40 agonist ivuxolimab. The CDR3 loop reads CASSARLASTDTQYF. The DNA for the CDR3 is TGTGCCAGCAGCGCCCGACTAGCATCCACAGATACGCAGTATTTT.